This T cell receptor (beta chain) was identified during a study of Graves' ophthalmopathy and Graves' hyperthyroidism. Study in general: Peripheral blood samples were taken at initial diagnosis, before any treatment.

Broader study findings: Most clonotypes expanded in thyroid above 0.001 frequency were present in blood too.

Germline V gene data show CDR1 as MNHEY and CDR2 as SVGAGI. CDR3 length: 14 residues. V trimming: 2 bases; J trimming: 8 bases; junction bases outside the gene matches: 5. Using RNA transcripts, the TCR beta CDR3 regions were amplified. A first-round RT-PCR used HTBI primers, followed by a second-round multiplex PCR. TCRdb independently ran MiXCR on the multiplex PCR reads; one entry per CDR3 protein. The table shows roughly 480,000 distinct CDR3 sequences, with approximately 15% occurring only once. This clonotype appeared many times. The antigen is unknown. Pregnant or lactating patients and those with other autoimmune diseases or uncontrolled infections were excluded.

This sequence originates from a woman in her 30s with Graves' ophthalmopathy. The chain has TRBV6-5 and TRBJ1-2; TRBD1 agrees at 10 bases. Specimen: blood. CDR3 nucleotide sequence: TGTGCCAGCAGTTACACCGGGACAGGGGACGGCTACACCTTC. Translating it yields CASSYTGTGDGYTF.